The 28 T cell receptor beta chains below all came from one sample that was sequenced in a study of T cell responses to AZD1222 COVID-19 vaccine. Assay: immunoSEQ multiplex PCR; the TCRdb copy retains only in-frame clones and omits some. This sample has approximately 130,000 clones, with around 88% found just once. Sequenced material: peripheral blood, taken on day 0 of MenACWY control vaccination. Receptors originate from an adult in good health.

The rearrangement links TRBV28 to TRBJ1-2, with TRBD1 matching over 10 bases. Germline V lookup: CDR1 MDHEN, CDR2 SYDVKM. The V gene end was trimmed by 6 bases and the J gene end by 6 bases; junction bases not matched to a gene: 10. The CDR3 loop spans 15 amino acids. CDR3 DNA: TGTGCCAGCAGCCGAACGTGGGGACAGGGGAATGGCTACACCTTC. Protein product: CASSRTWGQGNGYTF.

The CDR3 nucleotides read TGCGCCAGCAGCTCGGTGGGACCAACCTACGAGCAGTACTTC. Translation gives CASSSVGPTYEQYF. The chain uses TRBV5-1 and TRBJ2-7; D assignment may be TRBD1 or TRBD2 (5 bases each). This CDR3 has 14 amino acids. Trimming took off 3 bases at V and 2 bases at J, with 12 bases between the two ends. The germline V gene encodes CDR1 SGHRS and CDR2 YFSETQ.

The chain combines TRBV4-2 with TRBJ2-3; D not resolved. V was clipped by 8 bases and J by 0 bases, with 6 bases between them. This CDR3 contains 12 residues. The germline CDR1 and CDR2 sequences are LGHNA and YNFKEQ. CDR3 sequence (DNA): TGTGCCAGCGGGTTTAGCACAGATACGCAGTATTTT. Its translation: CASGFSTDTQYF.

This chain links TRBV11-1 with TRBJ1-2; D gene uncertain. The CDR3 is 13 amino acids. Germline-derived CDR1 and CDR2 are SGHAT and FQDESV (reference sequence). V dropped 1 base and J dropped 6 bases, with 9 bases sitting between them. The chain's CDR3 is CASSLDGLDGYTF. Written as DNA, the CDR3 is TGTGCCAGCAGCTTAGACGGACTGGATGGCTACACCTTC.

The chain links TRBV12-3 or TRBV12-4 to TRBJ1-2, with a tentative D call TRBD1 (5 bases). The CDR3 length is 12 residues. V was shortened by 6 bases and J by 8 bases, with 13 bases between the two germline ends. CDR3: CASSLRVDGYTF. CDR3 in DNA: TGTGCCAGCAGCCTCAGGGTTGACGGCTACACCTTC.

V gene TRBV7-9 combines with J gene TRBJ1-4; D not resolved. V was clipped by 7 bases and J by 0 bases, with 18 bases between them. Germline CDR1 is SEHNR and CDR2 is FQNEAQ (reference sequence). CDR3 length: 17 amino acids. The CDR3 loop reads CASKRWGDTSTNEKLFF. CDR3 in DNA: TGTGCCAGCAAACGGTGGGGAGACACATCAACTAATGAAAAACTGTTTTTT.

In this sample, this clone turned up once. This chain connects TRBV5-6 to TRBJ2-7; 13 bases map to TRBD2. In germline, CDR1 is SGHDT, CDR2 YYEEEE. V shed 6 bases and J 7 bases; nucleotides not matched to a gene: 16. This CDR3 is built from 17 residues. This CDR3 reads CASTLGLAGIRLREQYF. CDR3 sequence (DNA): TGTGCCAGCACTCTGGGACTAGCGGGAATCCGCCTGAGGGAGCAGTACTTC.

The chain uses TRBV13 and TRBJ1-3; D remains unclear. Germline loops: CDR1 PRHDT, CDR2 FYEKMQ (reference sequence). Trimming removed 2 bases from V and 4 bases from J, with 12 bases in between. The length of the CDR3 is 15 residues. The CDR3 is CASSLNVKAGNTIYF. As DNA, the CDR3 is TGTGCCAGCAGCTTAAACGTCAAAGCGGGAAACACCATATATTTT.

The rearrangement uses TRBV5-5 and TRBJ1-1; D possibly corresponds to TRBD1 (5 bases). The CDR3 extends over 15 amino acids. Trimming removed 4 bases at V and 3 bases at J, with 16 bases between. Germline CDR1 and CDR2: SGHKS and YYEKEE (reference sequence). The CDR3 nucleotides are TGTGCCAGCAGCGATAGCCCAGGGTTTTACACTGAAGCTTTCTTT. Translated: CASSDSPGFYTEAFF.

V usage is TRBV21-1 and J usage is TRBJ2-2. TRBV21-1 is a pseudogene. The CDR3 covers 15 residues. In nucleotides, the CDR3 is TGTGCCAGCATCTTAACGGGCCTCCCCACCGGGGAGCTGTTTTTT. It translates to CASILTGLPTGELFF.

This rearrangement joins TRBV11-3 to TRBJ1-6, with 10 nucleotides matching TRBD1. With 5 bases clipped from V and 5 bases from J, the junction kept 3 bases outside the gene matches. CDR1 and CDR2 (germline): SGHNT, YENEEA. This CDR3 has 15 amino acids. CDR3 protein: CASSHGQGDNSPLHF. DNA of the CDR3: TGTGCCAGCAGCCATGGACAGGGGGATAATTCACCCCTCCACTTT.

Details on this clone: Germline and junction disagree at one end, which may indicate a read error. The chain uses TRBV3-1 (or the pseudogene TRBV3-2) and TRBJ2-2, with TRBD2 matching over 10 bases. This CDR3 has 22 residues. Germline-derived CDR1 and CDR2 are LGHDT and YNNKEL (reference sequence). The chain's CDR3 is CASTQYSLTAGGPVGNTGELFF. The CDR3 DNA is TGTGCCAGCACCCAATACTCTTTAACAGCGGGAGGGCCGGTGGGGAACACCGGGGAGCTGTTTTTT.

V and J are TRBV10-2 and TRBJ2-7, with 9 nucleotides matching TRBD1. V was clipped by 8 bases and J by 3 bases; unmatched bases: 5. This CDR3 contains 13 residues. Germline V CDR1 and CDR2: WSHSY, SAAADI. In DNA form, the CDR3 reads TGCGCCAGCGTAACGGGACAGGGCTACGAGCAGTACTTC. As protein: CASVTGQGYEQYF.

V gene TRBV7-2 combines with J gene TRBJ2-7; 9 positions agree with TRBD2. The ends lost 1 base at V and 4 bases at J; junction bases unmatched: 5. Germline assignment: CDR1 SGHTA and CDR2 FQGNSA. The CDR3 is made up of 15 amino acids. The CDR3 protein is CASSLVGLASYEQYF. CDR3 DNA: TGTGCCAGCAGCTTAGTTGGACTAGCGTCTTACGAGCAGTACTTC. Drawing the rest from reference TRBV7-2 and TRBJ2-7, the complete variable domain is GAGVSQSPSNKVTEKGKDVELRCDPISGHTALYWYRQSLGQGLEFLIYFQGNSAPDKSGLPSDRFSAERTGGSVSTLTIQRTQQEDSAVYLCASSLVGLASYEQYFGPGTRLTVT.

This chain joins TRBV7-2 and TRBJ2-7, with 7 bases identical to TRBD2. The CDR3 runs 15 residues. V shed 2 bases and J 6 bases; nucleotides not matched to a gene: 10. The germline V gene encodes CDR1 SGHTA and CDR2 FQGNSA. The CDR3 sequence is CASSLIPGGPGEQYF. CDR3 nucleotide sequence: TGTGCCAGCAGCTTAATTCCGGGAGGCCCAGGCGAGCAGTACTTC. Based on the CDR3 plus reference TRBV7-2 and TRBJ2-7, the full variable domain is GAGVSQSPSNKVTEKGKDVELRCDPISGHTALYWYRQSLGQGLEFLIYFQGNSAPDKSGLPSDRFSAERTGGSVSTLTIQRTQQEDSAVYLCASSLIPGGPGEQYFGPGTRLTVT.

The rearrangement joins TRBV3-1 (or the pseudogene TRBV3-2) to TRBJ2-1; tentative D call: TRBD2 (5 bases). This CDR3 spans 15 amino acids. Trimming stripped 0 bases from V and 4 bases from J, with 10 bases between. CDR1 is LGHDT, CDR2 YNNKEL, per germline (reference sequence). The CDR3 spells CASSQDGGKYNEQFF. The CDR3 DNA reads TGTGCCAGCAGCCAAGACGGAGGTAAATACAATGAGCAGTTCTTC.

The J gene is TRBJ1-2, the V gene TRBV12-3 or TRBV12-4; the D gene is possibly TRBD1 (5 bases). V lost 1 base, J lost 5 bases, and 8 bases lay in between. The CDR3 covers 13 residues. CDR3 DNA: TGTGCCAGCAGTTTAGAGGGGCCTTATGGCTACACCTTC. Its protein product is CASSLEGPYGYTF.

This chain uses TRBV12-3 or TRBV12-4 with TRBJ1-2; 7 bases are a match to TRBD1. CDR3 length: 13 amino acids. Trimming took 2 bases from V and 6 from J; bases not matched to a gene: 3. The CDR3 DNA sequence: TGTGCCAGCAGTTTAATAACAGGGGATGGCTACACCTTC. Its translation: CASSLITGDGYTF.

J is TRBJ2-7 and V is TRBV12-3 or TRBV12-4; the match to TRBD1 covers 11 bases. This CDR3 spans 13 amino acids. V trimming: 5 bases; J trimming: 5 bases; junction bases outside the gene matches: 2. The CDR3 region is CASSGQGANEQYF. CDR3 DNA sequence: TGTGCCAGCAGTGGACAGGGGGCCAACGAGCAGTACTTC.

The chain combines TRBV2 with TRBJ2-1; D is unclear. The CDR3 has 12 residues. The germline V gene encodes CDR1 SNHLY and CDR2 FYNNEI. V dropped 3 bases and J dropped 5 bases, with 5 bases sitting between them. Written as DNA, the CDR3 is TGTGCCAGCAGTGATATGAACAATGAGCAGTTCTTC. Translation gives CASSDMNNEQFF.

This chain uses TRBV6-1 with TRBJ2-1; D uncertain. The CDR3 sequence is 15 residues long. Trimming left V 2 bases short and J 8 bases short, with 16 bases between. Germline lookup yields CDR1 MNHNS and CDR2 SASEGT. CDR3 protein: CASSERRLRTDEQFF. CDR3 DNA sequence: TGTGCCAGCAGTGAACGGCGACTCCGGACCGATGAGCAGTTCTTC.

The chain recombines TRBV5-6 with TRBJ1-2; 8 nucleotides match TRBD1. CDR1 and CDR2 (germline): SGHDT, YYEEEE. This CDR3 is built from 13 residues. V was clipped by 2 bases and J by 4 bases; unmatched bases: 1. CDR3 DNA: TGTGCCAGCAGCTTCGACAGGGGCTATGGCTACACCTTC. Protein sequence: CASSFDRGYGYTF. The full variable domain, in which reference TRBV5-6 and TRBJ1-2 provide the parts outside the CDR3, is DAGVTQSPTHLIKTRGQQVTLRCSPKSGHDTVSWYQQALGQGPQFIFQYYEEEERQRGNFPDRFSGHQFPNYSSELNVNALLLGDSALYLCASSFDRGYGYTFGSGTRLTVV.

V gene TRBV5-4 combines with J gene TRBJ1-1; D call uncertain. CDR3 length equals 15 residues. Germline V gives CDR1 SGHNT, CDR2 YYREEE (reference sequence). Trimming removed 2 bases at V and 3 bases at J, with 14 bases between. The CDR3 bases are TGTGCCAGCAGCTTTATTATGGCCCGGGACACTGAAGCTTTCTTT. It encodes CASSFIMARDTEAFF.

The rearrangement uses TRBV21-1 and TRBJ2-3; TRBD1, the table's D call, was not compared with the DNA. TRBV21-1 is tagged as a pseudogene. This CDR3 contains 17 residues. Here the CDR3 reads CASSGPPGQPSTDTQYF. CDR3 nucleotide sequence: TGTGCCAGCAGCGGACCTCCGGGACAGCCGTCCACAGATACGCAGTATTTT.

The chain joins TRBV5-1 to TRBJ2-1; D is undetermined. The V gene's germline CDR1 is SGHRS and CDR2 YFSETQ. CDR3 length: 14 amino acids. Trimming stripped 0 bases from V and 3 bases from J, with 7 bases between. CDR3 nucleotides: TGCGCCAGCAGCTTGGGACGGCTCTACAATGAGCAGTTCTTC. Its protein product is CASSLGRLYNEQFF.

The rearrangement joins TRBV4-1 to TRBJ2-1, with 12 bases matching TRBD2. This CDR3 region has 17 residues. The junction had 9 bases not matched to a gene; V was cut back by 3 bases and J by 6 bases. The germline V gene has CDR1 MGHRA and CDR2 YSYEKL. This chain's CDR3 is CASSHLTSGGRGNEQFF. The CDR3, as DNA: TGCGCCAGCAGCCACCTGACTAGCGGGGGAAGGGGCAATGAGCAGTTCTTC.

This chain joins TRBV27 and TRBJ2-5; 13 bases are a match to TRBD2. Germline trimming cut 3 bases from V and 3 bases from J; bases unmatched to any gene: 1. CDR1 is MNHEY and CDR2 is SMNVEV in the germline V gene (reference sequence). CDR3 length equals 15 residues. The CDR3 loop is CASSFGLAGEETQYF. The CDR3 DNA sequence: TGTGCCAGCAGTTTCGGACTAGCGGGAGAAGAGACCCAGTACTTC.

The gene calls are TRBV7-9 and TRBJ2-7, with TRBD2 matching over 12 bases. V was pared by 7 bases and J by 6 bases, with 7 bases of the junction left unmatched. The CDR3 consists of 14 residues. Per the germline V gene, CDR1 is SEHNR and CDR2 is FQNEAQ (reference sequence). The CDR3 loop is CASTQELAGGEQYF. The DNA of the CDR3 is TGTGCCAGCACTCAGGAACTAGCGGGAGGCGAGCAGTACTTC.